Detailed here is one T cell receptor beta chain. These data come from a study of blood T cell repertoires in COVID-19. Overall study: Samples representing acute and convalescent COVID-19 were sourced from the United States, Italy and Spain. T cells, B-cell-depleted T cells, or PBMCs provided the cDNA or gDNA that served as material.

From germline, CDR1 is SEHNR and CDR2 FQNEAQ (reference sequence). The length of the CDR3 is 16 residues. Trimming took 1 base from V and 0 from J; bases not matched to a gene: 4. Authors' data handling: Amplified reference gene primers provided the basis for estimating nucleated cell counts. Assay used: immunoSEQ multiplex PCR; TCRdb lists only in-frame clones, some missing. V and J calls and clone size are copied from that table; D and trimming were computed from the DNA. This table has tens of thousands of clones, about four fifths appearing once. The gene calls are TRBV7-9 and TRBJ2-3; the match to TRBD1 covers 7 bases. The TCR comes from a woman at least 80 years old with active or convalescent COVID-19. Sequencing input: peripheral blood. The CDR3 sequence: CASSLGDRTSTDTQYF. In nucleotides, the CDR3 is TGTGCCAGCAGCTTAGGGGACAGAACTAGCACAGATACGCAGTATTTT.